This entry describes one T cell receptor beta chain. The antigen is undetermined. The sample originates from a study of regulatory T cells in long-lasting Graves disease. Following extraction of RNA from PBMCs, that RNA was used to make the TCR library. The authors diagnosed Graves' disease using American Thyroid Association guidelines. This CDR3 comprises 15 residues. Germline V lookup: CDR1 SNHLY, CDR2 FYNNEI. Trimming removed 5 bases from V and 6 bases from J; junction bases left unmatched: 8. Points from the study as a whole: Persistent disease exhibited a predilection for TRBV28, TRBJ1-2 and TRBJ2-5. The researchers studied only peripheral blood, not thyroid tissue. Since the sample size was small, accuracy may have been reduced.

Each CDR3 protein is one row after TCRdb ran MiXCR on the reads. This sample yields roughly 1,200 distinct CDR3 sequences, of which 78% are seen a single time; around 10% belongs to the top ten. The chain uses TRBV2 and TRBJ2-1; 9 bases align to TRBD2. Sequencing was performed on peripheral blood mononuclear cells (PBMCs), taken with antithyroid drug treatment, in newly diagnosed or persistent Graves disease (not recorded which). This TCR was sampled from a woman in her thirties with Graves disease. The CDR3 coding sequence is TGTGCCAGCAGTCGGACTAGCGAAAGGTTCAATGAGCAGTTCTTC. It yields the protein CASSRTSERFNEQFF.